This T cell receptor beta chain was obtained from a study of shared clonotypes between healthy human individuals (dated by TCRdb to the early 2020s). Some background on the complete study: Two women and a few men aged 18 to 49 years were included in the cohort. Between about 0.8 and 9 billion PBMCs per donor were obtained by leukapheresis. To increase sequencing depth and limit assay-specific biases, TCR repertoire library preparation and sequencing were carried out by different laboratories using diverse techniques. The study deeply sequenced blood TCR repertoires of five healthy adults to estimate repertoire size and the extent of clonotype sharing between individuals.

Note on this clone: Its target antigen remains unknown. Base qualities are not provided; no much larger clone lies one nucleotide away.

Broader findings and caveats from the paper: The genetic and exposure-history diversity represented was limited by the small number of donors. Pairwise subsampling indicated that sequencing depth was expected to affect the degree of clonotype sharing among donors. Sampling was restricted to blood, and TCR repertoires in tissues likely differ from the TCR repertoires found in blood.

The cysteine opens and the phenylalanine closes a CDR3 of 14 amino acids. Only the CDR3 part of the read is kept: 42 bases, read in frame from the first base. V is trimmed back by 3 bases and J by 2 bases, and the junction contains 4 bases that no gene match accounts for. The germline V gene sets CDR1 to SNHLY and CDR2 to FYNNEI. Using the deep immunoSEQ assay, TCR CDR3 regions were amplified from genomic DNA by multiplex PCR. Extracted genomic DNA from each cell subset was spread evenly across all wells of several immunoSEQ 96-well plates, with each plate serving as a replicate. For unsorted PBMC, each replicate PCR was loaded with approximately 300 ng genomic DNA, equivalent to about 30,000 T cell genomes. Ten immunoSEQ deep assay plates were used to sequence unsorted PBMC genomic DNA. Purified libraries were quantified with a Qubit 3.0 fluorometer, sized on a Bioanalyzer 2100, and re-quantified with the KAPA Library Quantification kit. A separate single-read 150-cycle Illumina NextSeq 550 flow cell was used to sequence each immunoSEQ 96-well plate. The published analysis was carried out like this. Because only junctional sequences without quality scores were contained in the immunoSEQ output, filtering matching that applied to full-length reads could not be performed. Sequences were annotated with PyIR, a Python wrapper for IgBLAST v1.9, and V/J genes and CDR3 were assigned using IMGT germline references. Reads with weak V/J assignments (E-value above 1e-6), missing CDR3, stop codons, out-of-frame junctions, or ambiguous translated residues were removed. A V3J clonotype was defined by an identical inferred V gene, J gene, and CDR3 amino acid sequence. Percentage overlap between repertoires was calculated by dividing the number of shared unique clonotypes by the size of the smaller repertoire. Repertoire richness was assessed with RTK rarefaction, the Chao1 estimator, and Recon v2.1 estimates of unobserved clonotypes. TCRdb retrieved this table from immuneACCESS and kept in-frame rearrangements only. Not all clones are present; in checked studies, unresolved V genes account for under half, and no reason is known for the remainder. Clonal size and the V and J genes are those of that table, whereas D and trimming came from the DNA. For this sample there are around 500,000 clones; around 73% appear just once. About 12% of the sample comes from the top ten.

The donors were healthy, HIV-negative adults who had no recently reported acute infections or vaccinations. Only Caucasian adults living in Nashville, Tennessee, USA were represented among the donors. For unsorted samples, tens of millions of PBMCs were counted, and genomic DNA was extracted using the QIAamp DNA Blood Mini kit. After blood collection by leukapheresis, PBMCs were isolated using Ficoll-Histopaque density gradient centrifugation and then cryopreserved in the vapor phase of liquid nitrogen. The chain is made from TRBV2 and TRBJ2-7; TRBD1 matches 7 bases in the middle. The sequenced sample was PBMCs. This TCR came from a woman aged 40 to 49 in good health. Some clones in this sample may be carry-over from other donors' samples. CDR3 protein: CASSDRDRAYEQYF. The DNA sequence is TGTGCCAGCAGTGACCGGGACAGAGCCTACGAGCAGTACTTC.